These 7 T cell receptor beta chains came from one sample sequenced in a study of shared clonotypes between healthy human individuals. The naive CD8 subset, CD45RO-negative cells positively selected for CCR7, excluded terminally differentiated effector memory CD45RA+ cells. Profiled with immunoSEQ multiplex PCR; TCRdb holds only in-frame clones, not every one. The sample consists of under 2,000,000 clones, about 94% of them appearing once. Sample: naive CD8+ T cells sorted from blood. Source of these receptors: a young man in good health.

The V and J genes are TRBV9 and TRBJ2-3; D not certain. V was shortened by 2 bases and J by 3 bases, with 7 bases between the two germline ends. The CDR3 sequence is 13 residues long. Looked up from germline, CDR1 is SGDLS and CDR2 is YYNGEE. DNA of the CDR3: TGTGCCAGCAGCGTGTTTGAGACAGATACGCAGTATTTT. Its translation is CASSVFETDTQYF.

This clone was recorded only once. The V and J genes are TRBV9 and TRBJ2-7; D perhaps matches TRBD1 (5 bases). The CDR3 runs 15 residues. Germline V gene lookup returns CDR1 SGDLS and CDR2 YYNGEE. V lost 0 bases, J lost 3 bases, and 13 bases lay in between. CDR3 in DNA: TGTGCCAGCAGCGTAGGGGCAGGGTACGACTACGAGCAGTACTTC. Residues: CASSVGAGYDYEQYF.

This clone was recorded only once. V gene TRBV5-1 combines with J gene TRBJ2-3, with D perhaps matching TRBD2 (5 bases). V lost 1 base to trimming and J lost 2 bases, with 11 bases between them. Looked up from germline, CDR1 is SGHRS and CDR2 is YFSETQ. This CDR3 contains 15 residues. Written as DNA, the CDR3 is TGCGCCAGCAGCTTGATCCGGGGTCCCACAGATACGCAGTATTTT. It is translated as CASSLIRGPTDTQYF.

This sequence joins TRBV4-3 and TRBJ1-4; 7 positions agree with TRBD1. Germline V gives CDR1 LGHNA, CDR2 YSLEER. J lost 8 bases, V lost 0 bases, and 9 bases had no gene match. This CDR3 is 16 amino acids long. CDR3 sequence reads: CASSQDGEGAREKLFF. The CDR3 DNA reads as TGCGCCAGCAGCCAAGATGGGGAGGGGGCCAGGGAAAAACTGTTTTTT.

This rearrangement joins TRBV27 to TRBJ1-2, with 8 bases identical to TRBD1. With V trimmed by 8 bases and J by 6 bases, 11 bases remained unmatched. The CDR3 loop spans 14 amino acids. Germline CDR1 reads MNHEY; CDR2 reads SMNVEV (reference sequence). The CDR3 spells CASALTGASHGYTF. The CDR3 DNA sequence: TGTGCCAGCGCGCTGACAGGGGCCAGCCATGGCTACACCTTC.

This clone occurred once. This rearrangement joins TRBV5-1 to TRBJ2-2, with TRBD1 matching over 8 bases. The CDR3 covers 16 residues. Germline CDR1 is SGHRS and CDR2 is YFSETQ. V gave up 0 bases and J gave up 1 base; unmatched junction bases: 2. The CDR3 loop reads CASSLAGTGNTGELFF. In nucleotides, the CDR3 is TGCGCCAGCAGCTTGGCCGGGACAGGGAACACCGGGGAGCTGTTTTTT.

The chain recombines TRBV4-3 with TRBJ2-3; TRBD2 is a possible D gene (5 bases). Germline V gene lookup returns CDR1 LGHNA and CDR2 YSLEER. V was pared by 0 bases and J by 1 base, with 11 bases between. The CDR3 is made up of 16 amino acids. The CDR3 is CASSQDPYSGTDTQYF. CDR3 nucleotide sequence: TGCGCCAGCAGCCAAGACCCCTATAGCGGCACAGATACGCAGTATTTT.